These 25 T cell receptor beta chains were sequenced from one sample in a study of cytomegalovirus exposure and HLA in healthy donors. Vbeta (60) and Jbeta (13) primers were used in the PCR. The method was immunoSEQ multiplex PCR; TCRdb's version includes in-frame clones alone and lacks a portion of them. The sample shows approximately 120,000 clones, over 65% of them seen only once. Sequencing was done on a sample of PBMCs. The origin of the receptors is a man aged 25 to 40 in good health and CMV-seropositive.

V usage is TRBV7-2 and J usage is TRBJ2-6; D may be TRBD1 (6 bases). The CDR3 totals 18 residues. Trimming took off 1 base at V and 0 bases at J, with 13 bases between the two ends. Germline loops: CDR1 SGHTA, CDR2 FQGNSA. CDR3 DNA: TGTGCCAGCAGCTTAGTGCCCAGGGGCCTCTCTGGGGCCAACGTCCTGACTTTC. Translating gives CASSLVPRGLSGANVLTF.

The CDR3 region is CASSPPSLTFQYF. DNA of the CDR3: TGTGCCAGCAGCCCTCCCTCCCTGACATTCCAGTACTTC. The chain combines TRBV7-9 with TRBJ2-7; D is ambiguous. The V gene's germline CDR1 is SEHNR and CDR2 FQNEAQ (reference sequence). Trimming removed 5 bases from V and 10 bases from J, with 18 bases in between. CDR3 size: 13 residues.

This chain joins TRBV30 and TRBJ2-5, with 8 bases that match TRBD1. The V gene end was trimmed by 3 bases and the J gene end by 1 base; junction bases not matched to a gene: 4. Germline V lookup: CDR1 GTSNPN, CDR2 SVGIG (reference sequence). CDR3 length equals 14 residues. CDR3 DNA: TGTGCCTGGAGATTACAGGGGGGCCAAGAGACCCAGTACTTC. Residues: CAWRLQGGQETQYF.

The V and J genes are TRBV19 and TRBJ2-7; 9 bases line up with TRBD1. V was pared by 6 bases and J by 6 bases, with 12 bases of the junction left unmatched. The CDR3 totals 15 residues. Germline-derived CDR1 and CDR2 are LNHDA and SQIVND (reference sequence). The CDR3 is CASSLLPGTGTEQYF. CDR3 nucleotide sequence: TGTGCCAGTAGCCTCCTCCCCGGGACAGGGACCGAGCAGTACTTC.

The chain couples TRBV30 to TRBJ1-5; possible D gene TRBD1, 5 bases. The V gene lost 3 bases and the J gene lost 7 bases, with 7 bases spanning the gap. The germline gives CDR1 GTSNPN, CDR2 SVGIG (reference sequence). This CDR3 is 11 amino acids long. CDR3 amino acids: CAWSAGQPQHF. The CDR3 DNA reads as TGTGCCTGGAGCGCAGGGCAGCCCCAGCATTTT.

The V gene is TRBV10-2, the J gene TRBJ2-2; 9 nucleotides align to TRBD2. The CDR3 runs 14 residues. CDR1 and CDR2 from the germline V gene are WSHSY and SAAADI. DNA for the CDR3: TGCGTTGCCACTAGCGGGCTGTACACCGGGGAGCTGTTTTTT. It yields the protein CVATSGLYTGELFF.

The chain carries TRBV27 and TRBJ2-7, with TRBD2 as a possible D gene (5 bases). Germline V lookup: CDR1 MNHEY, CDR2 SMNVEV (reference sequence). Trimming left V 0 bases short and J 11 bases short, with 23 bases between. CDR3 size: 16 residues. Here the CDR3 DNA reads TGTGCCAGCAGTTTATCGATGTCGGCGTTTGGAGGACGCGAGTACTTC. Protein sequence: CASSLSMSAFGGREYF.

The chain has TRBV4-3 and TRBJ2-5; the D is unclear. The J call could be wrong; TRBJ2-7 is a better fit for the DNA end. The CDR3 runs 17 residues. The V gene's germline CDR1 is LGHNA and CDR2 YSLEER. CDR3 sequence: CASSQDRVSFTSTEQYF. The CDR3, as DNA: TGCGCCAGCAGCCAAGATCGGGTCTCCTTCACAAGTACCGAGCAGTACTTC.

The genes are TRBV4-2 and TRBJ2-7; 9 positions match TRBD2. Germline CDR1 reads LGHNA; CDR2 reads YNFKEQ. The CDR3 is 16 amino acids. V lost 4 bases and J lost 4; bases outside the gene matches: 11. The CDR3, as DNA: TGTGCCAGCAGCCTCACTCGCGGGAGGGCTTTGTACGAGCAGTACTTC. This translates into CASSLTRGRALYEQYF.

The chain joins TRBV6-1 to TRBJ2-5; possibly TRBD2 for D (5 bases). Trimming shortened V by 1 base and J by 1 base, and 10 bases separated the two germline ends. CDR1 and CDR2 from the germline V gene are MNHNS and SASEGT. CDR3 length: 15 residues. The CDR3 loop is CASSEDLGVQETQYF. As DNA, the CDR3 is TGTGCCAGCAGTGAAGATCTGGGAGTCCAAGAGACCCAGTACTTC.

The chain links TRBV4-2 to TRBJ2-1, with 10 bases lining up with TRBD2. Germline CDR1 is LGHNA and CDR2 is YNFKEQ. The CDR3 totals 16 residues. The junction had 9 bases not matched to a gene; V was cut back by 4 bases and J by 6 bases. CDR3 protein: CASSRGLAEGGNEQFF. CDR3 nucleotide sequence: TGTGCCAGCAGCCGCGGACTAGCGGAGGGGGGCAATGAGCAGTTCTTC.

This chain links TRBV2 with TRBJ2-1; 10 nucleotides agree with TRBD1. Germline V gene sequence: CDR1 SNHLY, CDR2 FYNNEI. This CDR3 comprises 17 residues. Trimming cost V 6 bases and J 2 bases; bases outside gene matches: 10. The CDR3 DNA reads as TGTGCCAGCAGGCTAAGGCCTGGACAGGGGGCCTACAATGAGCAGTTCTTC. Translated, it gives CASRLRPGQGAYNEQFF.

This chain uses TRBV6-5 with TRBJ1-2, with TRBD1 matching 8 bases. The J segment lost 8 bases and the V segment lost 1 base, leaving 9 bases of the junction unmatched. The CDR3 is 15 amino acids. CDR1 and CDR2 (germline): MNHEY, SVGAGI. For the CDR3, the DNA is TGTGCCAGCAGTTACTTATCGACAGGGGCCGGAGGCTACACCTTC. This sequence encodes CASSYLSTGAGGYTF.

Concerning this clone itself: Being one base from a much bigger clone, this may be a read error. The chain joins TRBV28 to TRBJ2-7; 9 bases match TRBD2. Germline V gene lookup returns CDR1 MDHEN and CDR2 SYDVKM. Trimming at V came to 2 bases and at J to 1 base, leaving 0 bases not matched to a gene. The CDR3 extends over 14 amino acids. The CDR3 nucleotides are TGTGCCAGCAGTTTAGCGGGAGGGTCCTACGAGCAGTACTTC. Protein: CASSLAGGSYEQYF.

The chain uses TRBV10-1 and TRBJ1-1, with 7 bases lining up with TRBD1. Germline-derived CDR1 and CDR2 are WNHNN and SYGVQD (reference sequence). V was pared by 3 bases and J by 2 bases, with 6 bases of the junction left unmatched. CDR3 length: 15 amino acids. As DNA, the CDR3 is TGCGCCAGCAGTGATCCCAGACAGGGTAACACTGAAGCTTTCTTT. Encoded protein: CASSDPRQGNTEAFF.

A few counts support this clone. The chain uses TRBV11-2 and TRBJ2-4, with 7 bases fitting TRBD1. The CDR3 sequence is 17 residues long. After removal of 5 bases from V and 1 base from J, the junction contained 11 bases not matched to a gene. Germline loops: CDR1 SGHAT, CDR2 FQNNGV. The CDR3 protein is CASSTRQGVLAKNIQYF. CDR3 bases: TGTGCCAGCAGCACAAGACAGGGTGTACTCGCCAAAAACATTCAGTACTTC.

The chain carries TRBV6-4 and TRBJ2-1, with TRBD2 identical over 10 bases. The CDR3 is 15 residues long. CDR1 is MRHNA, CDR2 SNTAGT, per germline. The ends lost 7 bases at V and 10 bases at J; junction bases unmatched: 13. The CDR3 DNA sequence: TGTGCCAGCACTAAGATGGGCGAGCGGGAGGGGGAGCAGTTCTTC. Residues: CASTKMGEREGEQFF.

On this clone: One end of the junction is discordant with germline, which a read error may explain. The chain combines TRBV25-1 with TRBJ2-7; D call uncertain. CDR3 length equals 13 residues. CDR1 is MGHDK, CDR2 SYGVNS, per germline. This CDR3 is CASRPVGSYKQYF. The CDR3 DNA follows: TGTGCCAGCAGGCCCGTCGGGTCCTACAAGCAGTACTTC.

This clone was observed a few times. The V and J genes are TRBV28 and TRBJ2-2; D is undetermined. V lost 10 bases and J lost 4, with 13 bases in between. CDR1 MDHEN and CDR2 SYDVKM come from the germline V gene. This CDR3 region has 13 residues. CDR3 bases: TGTGCCACCGCCACCCGAGGCACCGGGGAGCTGTTTTTT. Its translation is CATATRGTGELFF.

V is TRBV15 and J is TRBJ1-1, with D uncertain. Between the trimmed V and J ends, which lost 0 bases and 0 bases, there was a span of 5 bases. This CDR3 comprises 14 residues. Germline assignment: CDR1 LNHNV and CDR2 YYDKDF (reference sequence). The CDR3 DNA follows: TGTGCCACCAGCAGAGATCGAGTGAACACTGAAGCTTTCTTT. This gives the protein CATSRDRVNTEAFF.

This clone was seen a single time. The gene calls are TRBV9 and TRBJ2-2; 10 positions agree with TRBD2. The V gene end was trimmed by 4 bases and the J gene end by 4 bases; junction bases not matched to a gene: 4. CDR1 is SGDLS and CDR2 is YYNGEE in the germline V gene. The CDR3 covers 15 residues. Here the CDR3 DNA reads TGTGCCAGCAGCCTCGGACTAGCGGCCACCGGGGAGCTGTTTTTT. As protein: CASSLGLAATGELFF.

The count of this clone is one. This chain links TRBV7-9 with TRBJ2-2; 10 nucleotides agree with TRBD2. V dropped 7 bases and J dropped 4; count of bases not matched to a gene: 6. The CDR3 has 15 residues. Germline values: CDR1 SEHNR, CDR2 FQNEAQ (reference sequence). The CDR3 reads CASTPLAGATGELFF. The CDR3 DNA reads TGTGCCAGCACCCCTCTAGCGGGAGCCACCGGGGAGCTGTTTTTT.

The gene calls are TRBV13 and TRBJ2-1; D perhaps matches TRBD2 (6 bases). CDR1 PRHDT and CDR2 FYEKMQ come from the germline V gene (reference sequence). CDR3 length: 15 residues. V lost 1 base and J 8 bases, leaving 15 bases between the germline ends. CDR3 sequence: CASSLDMGGSYEQFF. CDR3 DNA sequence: TGTGCCAGCAGCTTAGATATGGGGGGTAGCTATGAGCAGTTCTTC.

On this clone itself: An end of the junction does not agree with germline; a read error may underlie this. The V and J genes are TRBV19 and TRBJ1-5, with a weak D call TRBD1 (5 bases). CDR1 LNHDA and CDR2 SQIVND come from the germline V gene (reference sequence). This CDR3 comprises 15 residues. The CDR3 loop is CASRIGSGGNQPQHF. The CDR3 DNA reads TGTGCCAGTAGAATAGGGTCGGGGGGCAATCAGCCCCAGCATTTT.

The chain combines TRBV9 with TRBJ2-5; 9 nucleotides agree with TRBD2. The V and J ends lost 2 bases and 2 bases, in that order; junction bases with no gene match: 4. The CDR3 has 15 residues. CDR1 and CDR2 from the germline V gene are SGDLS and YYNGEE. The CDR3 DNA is TGTGCCAGCAGCGTCCTAGCGGGGCCACAAGAGACCCAGTACTTC. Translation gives CASSVLAGPQETQYF.